Listed here are 7 T cell receptor beta chains from one sample, sequenced in a study of blood T cell repertoires in COVID-19. The data were produced by immunoSEQ multiplex PCR, yet TCRdb's version contains in-frame clones alone and is incomplete. The table includes 40,000 to 65,000 clones, approximately 80% detected once. The material sequenced was peripheral blood. The receptors were gathered from a human donor with active or convalescent COVID-19. The donor label of this sample is uncertain.

The chain combines TRBV11-2 with TRBJ1-1; tentative D call: TRBD1 (5 bases). The CDR3 spans 13 residues. From germline, CDR1 is SGHAT and CDR2 FQNNGV. V lost 3 bases, J lost 5 bases, and 10 bases lay in between. Written as DNA, the CDR3 is TGTGCCAGCAGCTTGAGGCAGGGAACTGAAGCTTTCTTT. Translation: CASSLRQGTEAFF.

This clone showed up many times. The chain has TRBV10-3 and TRBJ1-5; D is possibly TRBD1 (5 bases). The CDR3 contains 15 residues. Germline CDR1 ENHRY, CDR2 SYGVKD. Deletions cut 3 bases from V and 7 bases from J, with 16 bases between. The CDR3 region is CAISEYGGSGQPQHF. CDR3 bases: TGTGCCATCAGTGAATACGGGGGATCGGGGCAGCCCCAGCATTTT.

V and J are TRBV5-1 and TRBJ2-7; tentative D call: TRBD2 (7 bases). Trimming pared 0 bases from V and 6 bases from J, leaving 19 bases between. The CDR3 loop spans 16 amino acids. Germline loops: CDR1 SGHRS, CDR2 YFSETQ. CDR3 residues: CASSLDAGGASLEQYF. The DNA of the CDR3 is TGCGCCAGCAGCTTGGATGCTGGGGGGGCATCTCTCGAGCAGTACTTC.

This clone was seen a few times. DNA for the CDR3: TGTGCCAGCAGTTACTCTGCGGGACCCTACGAGCAGTACTTC. It codes for CASSYSAGPYEQYF. The gene calls are TRBV6-2 or TRBV6-3 and TRBJ2-7; TRBD2 is a possible D gene (6 bases). Trimming left V 0 bases short and J 2 bases short, with 8 bases between. This CDR3 is built from 14 residues. Looked up from germline, CDR1 is MNHEY and CDR2 is SVGEGT.

The V and J genes are TRBV11-2 and TRBJ2-1, with 13 bases identical to TRBD2. The CDR3 spans 18 residues. After removal of 5 bases from V and 6 bases from J, the junction contained 13 bases not matched to a gene. The germline CDR1 and CDR2 sequences are SGHAT and FQNNGV. Here the CDR3 DNA reads TGTGCCAGCAGCAGTGGACTAGCGGGAGCCGGTTCTGGCAATGAGCAGTTCTTC. It specifies CASSSGLAGAGSGNEQFF. Combining the CDR3 with reference TRBV11-2 and TRBJ2-1 gives the whole variable domain EAGVAQSPRYKIIEKRQSVAFWCNPISGHATLYWYQQILGQGPKLLIQFQNNGVVDDSQLPKDRFSAERLKGVDSTLKIQPAKLEDSAVYLCASSSGLAGAGSGNEQFFGPGTRLTVL.

This rearrangement joins TRBV5-4 to TRBJ2-3, with 10 bases identical to TRBD2. The J segment lost 6 bases and the V segment lost 2 bases, leaving 3 bases of the junction unmatched. Germline loops: CDR1 SGHNT, CDR2 YYREEE (reference sequence). There are 14 residues in the CDR3. The CDR3 protein is CASSLRLAGDTQYF. The CDR3 nucleotides are TGTGCCAGCAGCTTAAGACTAGCGGGCGATACGCAGTATTTT.

This clone was seen a few times. The chain is built from TRBV27 and TRBJ2-1; D unresolved. CDR3 length equals 19 residues. The germline CDR1 and CDR2 sequences are MNHEY and SMNVEV (reference sequence). V shed 6 bases and J shed 5 bases, with 29 bases lying between them. The CDR3 here is CASSLTPRPRAALHNEQFF. CDR3 DNA sequence: TGTGCCAGCAGCTTGACCCCGCGGCCTCGCGCAGCGCTTCACAATGAGCAGTTCTTC.